The table lists the clone carrying this T cell receptor (beta chain) with a count of one. Its antigen is unknown. These data are taken from a study of T cell responses to AZD1222 COVID-19 vaccine. TCRdb's copy holds only in-frame clones and misses some; the assay was immunoSEQ multiplex PCR. The table shows roughly 120,000 clones, with around 89% occurring only once. Germline CDR1 reads SGHDN; CDR2 reads FVKESK. Trimming took 4 bases from V and 7 from J; bases not matched to a gene: 9. CDR3 length: 15 residues. Study-level points and caveats: In a largely white British group with more females than males, clonal diversity was possibly underestimated. Two doses of AZD1222 preceded a rise in Spike-specific TCR breadth and depth.

This receptor was identified in an adult who received the AZD1222 COVID-19 vaccine. The specimen comprised peripheral blood, sampled 28 days after the second AZD1222 dose. This chain uses TRBV14 with TRBJ2-1; 8 nucleotides align to TRBD2. The CDR3 sequence: CASSRRLATYNEQFF. Here the CDR3 DNA reads TGTGCCAGCAGCCGGAGACTAGCGACTTATAATGAGCAGTTCTTC.